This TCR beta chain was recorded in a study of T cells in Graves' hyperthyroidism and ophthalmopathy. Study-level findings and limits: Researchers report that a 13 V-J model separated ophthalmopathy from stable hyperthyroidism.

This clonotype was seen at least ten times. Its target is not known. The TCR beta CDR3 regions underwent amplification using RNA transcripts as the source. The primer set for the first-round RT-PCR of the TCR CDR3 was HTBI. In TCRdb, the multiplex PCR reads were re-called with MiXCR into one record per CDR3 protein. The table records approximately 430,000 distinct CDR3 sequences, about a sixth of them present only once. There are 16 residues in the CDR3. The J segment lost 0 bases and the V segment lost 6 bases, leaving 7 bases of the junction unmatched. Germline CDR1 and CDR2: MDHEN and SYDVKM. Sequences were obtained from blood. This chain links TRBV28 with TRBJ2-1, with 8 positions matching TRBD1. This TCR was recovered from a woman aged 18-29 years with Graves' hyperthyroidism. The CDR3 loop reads CASRRTGRLSYNEQFF. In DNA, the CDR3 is TGTGCCAGCAGGAGGACAGGGAGACTCTCCTACAATGAGCAGTTCTTC.